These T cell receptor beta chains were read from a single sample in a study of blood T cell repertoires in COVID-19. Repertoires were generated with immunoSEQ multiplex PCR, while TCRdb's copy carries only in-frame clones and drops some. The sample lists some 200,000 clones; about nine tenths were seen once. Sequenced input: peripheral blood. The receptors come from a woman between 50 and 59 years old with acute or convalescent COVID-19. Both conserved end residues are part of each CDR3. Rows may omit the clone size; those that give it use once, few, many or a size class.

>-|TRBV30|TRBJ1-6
CASRTGGSPLHF
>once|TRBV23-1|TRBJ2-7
CASSQSRTNLNEQYF
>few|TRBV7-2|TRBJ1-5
CASSPTWGRGQPQHF
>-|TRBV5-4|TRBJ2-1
CASSFGLNEQFF
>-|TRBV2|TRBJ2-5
CASSGLGTEQETQYF
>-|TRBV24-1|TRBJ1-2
CATSGGTGIYGYTF
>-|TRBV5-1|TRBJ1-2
CASSLRGEGPYGYTF
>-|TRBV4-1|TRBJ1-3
CASSQDLLGRAGGNTIYF
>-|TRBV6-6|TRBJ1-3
CASTKEGASGNTIYF
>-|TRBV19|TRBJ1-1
CASSIIPNTEAFF
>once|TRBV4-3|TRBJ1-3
CASSHGSGNTIYF
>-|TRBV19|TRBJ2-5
CASSIGGEETQYF
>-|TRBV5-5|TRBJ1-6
CASSLMTDNSPLHF
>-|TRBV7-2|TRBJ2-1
CASSLGSGSLEQFF
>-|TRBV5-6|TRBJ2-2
CASSGLAGNTGELFF
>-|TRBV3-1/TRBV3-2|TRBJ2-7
CASSQENDNSYEQYF
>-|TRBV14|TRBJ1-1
CASSTPAGSLGTEAFF
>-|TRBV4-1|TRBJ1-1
CASSHPSQGTEAFF
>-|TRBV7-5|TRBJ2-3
CVRSLISGQGAEDTQYF
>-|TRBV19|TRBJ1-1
CASSSESGRTFTEAFF
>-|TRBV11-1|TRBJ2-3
CASSLTPERGDTQYF
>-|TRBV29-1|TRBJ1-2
CSIDRGEYGYTF
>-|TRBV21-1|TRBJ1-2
CASNPDRPLGYTF
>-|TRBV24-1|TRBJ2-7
CATSEPGTPYEQYF
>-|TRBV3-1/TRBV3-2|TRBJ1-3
CASSQDDSHSGNTIYF
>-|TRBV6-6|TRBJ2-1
CASSRESGSYYNEQFF
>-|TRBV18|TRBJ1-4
CASSPGDTEKLFF
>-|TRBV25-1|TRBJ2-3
CASRLGGGDVKYF
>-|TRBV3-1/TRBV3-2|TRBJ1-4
CASSQAGISANEKLFF
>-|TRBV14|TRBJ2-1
CASSQRDSPSYNEQFF
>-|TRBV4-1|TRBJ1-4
CASTRGQFTTNEKLFF
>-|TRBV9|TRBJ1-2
CASSVVSSNYGYTF
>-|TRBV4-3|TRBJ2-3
CASSQVVGKAGTDTQYF
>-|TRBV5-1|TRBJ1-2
CASTPSGETYYGYTF
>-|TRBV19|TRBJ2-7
CASSRGQISSYEQYF
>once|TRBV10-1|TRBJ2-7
CASSPWGPRDYEQYF
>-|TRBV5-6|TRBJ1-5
CASSSQGSNQPQHF
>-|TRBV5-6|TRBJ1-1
CASSLGQMATEAFF
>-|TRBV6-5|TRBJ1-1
CATFGWDTEAFF
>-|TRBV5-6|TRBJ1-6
CASSRMRAPYNSPLHF
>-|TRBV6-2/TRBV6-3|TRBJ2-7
CASSYSVTSGPYEQYF
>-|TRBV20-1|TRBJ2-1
CSASTVGGADNEQFF
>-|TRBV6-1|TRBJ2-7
CASSELQGLYEQYF
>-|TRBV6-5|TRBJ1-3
CASRVTGAGNTIYF
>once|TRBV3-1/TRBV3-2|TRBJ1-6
CASSHGGTGDSPLHF
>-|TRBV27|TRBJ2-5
CASSAGFLETQYF
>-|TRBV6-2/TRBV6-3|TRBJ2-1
CASSSQGGYNEQFF
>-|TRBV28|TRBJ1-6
CASSLGQGPQWHF